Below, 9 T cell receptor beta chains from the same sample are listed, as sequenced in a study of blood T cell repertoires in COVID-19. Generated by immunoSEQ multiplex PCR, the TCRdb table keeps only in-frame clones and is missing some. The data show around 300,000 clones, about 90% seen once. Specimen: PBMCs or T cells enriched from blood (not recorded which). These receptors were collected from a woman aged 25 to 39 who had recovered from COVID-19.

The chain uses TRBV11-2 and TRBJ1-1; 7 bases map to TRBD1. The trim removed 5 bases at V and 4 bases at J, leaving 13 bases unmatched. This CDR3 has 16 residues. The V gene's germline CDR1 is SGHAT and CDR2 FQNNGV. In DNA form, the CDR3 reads TGTGCCAGCAGCCCGGGGACAGACGGAGGGTGCACTGAAGCTTTCTTT. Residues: CASSPGTDGGCTEAFF.

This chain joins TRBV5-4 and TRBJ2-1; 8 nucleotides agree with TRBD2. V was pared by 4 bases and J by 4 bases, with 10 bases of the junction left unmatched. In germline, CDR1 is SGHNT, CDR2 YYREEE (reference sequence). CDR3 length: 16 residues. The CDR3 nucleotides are TGTGCCAGCAGCCCTCGGTCCGCGGGGGGTTACAATGAGCAGTTCTTC. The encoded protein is CASSPRSAGGYNEQFF.

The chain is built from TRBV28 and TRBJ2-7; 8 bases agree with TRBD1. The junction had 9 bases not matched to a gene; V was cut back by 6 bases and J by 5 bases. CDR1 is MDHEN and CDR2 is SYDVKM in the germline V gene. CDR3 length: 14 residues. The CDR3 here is CASSLDRVSDEQYF. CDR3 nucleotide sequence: TGTGCCAGCAGCCTGGACAGGGTATCAGACGAGCAGTACTTC. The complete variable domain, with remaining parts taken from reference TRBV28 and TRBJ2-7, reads DVKVTQSSRYLVKRTGEKVFLECVQDMDHENMFWYRQDPGLGLRLIYFSYDVKMKEKGDIPEGYSVSREKKERFSLILESASTNQTSMYLCASSLDRVSDEQYFGPGTRLTVT.

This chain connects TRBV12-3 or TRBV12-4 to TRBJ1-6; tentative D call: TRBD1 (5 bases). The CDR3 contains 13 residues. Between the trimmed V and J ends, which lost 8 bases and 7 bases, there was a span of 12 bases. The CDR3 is CASGAQANSPLHF. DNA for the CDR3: TGTGCCAGCGGCGCACAGGCCAATTCACCCCTCCACTTT.

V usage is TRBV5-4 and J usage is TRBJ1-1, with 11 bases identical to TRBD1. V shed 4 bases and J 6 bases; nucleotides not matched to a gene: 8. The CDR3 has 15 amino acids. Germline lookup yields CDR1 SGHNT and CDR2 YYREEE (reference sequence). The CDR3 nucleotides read TGTGCCAGCAGCGGGGTAGGGACAGGGGGTTCTGAAGCTTTCTTT. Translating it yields CASSGVGTGGSEAFF.

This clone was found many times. CDR3: CASSSGGGGAGELFF. As DNA, the CDR3 is TGTGCCAGCAGCAGTGGGGGAGGAGGCGCCGGGGAGCTGTTTTTT. V gene TRBV5-4 combines with J gene TRBJ2-2; TRBD2 is a possible D gene (6 bases). The V and J ends lost 4 bases and 6 bases respectively, with 16 bases between them. Germline V lookup: CDR1 SGHNT, CDR2 YYREEE (reference sequence). The CDR3 spans 15 residues.

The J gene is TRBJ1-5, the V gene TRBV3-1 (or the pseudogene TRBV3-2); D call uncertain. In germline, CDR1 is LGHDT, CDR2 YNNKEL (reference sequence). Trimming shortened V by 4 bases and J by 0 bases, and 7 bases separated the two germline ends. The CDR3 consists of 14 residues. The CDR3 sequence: CASSPKHSNQPQHF. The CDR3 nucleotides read TGTGCCAGCAGCCCAAAACATAGCAATCAGCCCCAGCATTTT.

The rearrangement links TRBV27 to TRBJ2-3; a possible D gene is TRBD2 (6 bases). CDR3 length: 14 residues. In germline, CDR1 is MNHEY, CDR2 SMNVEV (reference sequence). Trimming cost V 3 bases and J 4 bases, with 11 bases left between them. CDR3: CASSLWGDPDTQYF. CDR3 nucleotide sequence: TGTGCCAGCAGTTTGTGGGGGGACCCAGATACGCAGTATTTT.

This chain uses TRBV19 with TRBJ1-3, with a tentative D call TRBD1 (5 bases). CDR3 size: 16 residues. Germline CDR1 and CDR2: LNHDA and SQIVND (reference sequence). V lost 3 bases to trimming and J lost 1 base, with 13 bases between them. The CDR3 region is CASSITGDLSGNTIYF. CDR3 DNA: TGTGCCAGTAGTATTACGGGGGATCTGTCTGGAAACACCATATATTTT.